Shown below are 25 T cell receptor beta chains from a single sample sequenced in a study of CD8 T cells in Susac syndrome. Random hexamers were used to reverse transcribe an amount of about 0.45 to 1 ug RNA. MiXCR, applied by TCRdb to the immunoSEQ multiplex PCR reads, yields one record per CDR3 protein. This sample has 95,000 to 150,000 distinct CDR3 sequences, with 95% to 96% found just once. Sequences were obtained from CD4+ T cells from PBMCs. The receptors derive from a human donor with Susac syndrome.

V is TRBV2 and J is TRBJ2-7; possibly TRBD1 or TRBD2 for D (5 bases each). V was pared by 9 bases and J by 6 bases, with 18 bases between. CDR1 is SNHLY, CDR2 FYNNEI, per germline. The CDR3 is 13 residues long. The CDR3 reads CASSYTGTSEQYF. CDR3 coding DNA: TGTGCCAGTAGTTATACCGGGACGAGCGAGCAGTACTTC.

The rearrangement links TRBV30 to TRBJ1-5, with D possibly TRBD1 on 6 matching bases. CDR1 and CDR2 from the germline V gene are GTSNPN and SVGIG (reference sequence). The ends were cut back, 0 bases at V and 2 bases at J, with 11 bases in the middle. The CDR3 runs 15 residues. CDR3 protein: CAWSVLGGGNQPQHF. DNA for the CDR3: TGTGCCTGGAGTGTACTAGGGGGAGGCAATCAGCCCCAGCATTTT.

The V gene is TRBV7-6, the J gene TRBJ1-5; D unclear. V lost 4 bases and J lost 0, with 4 bases in between. The CDR3 length is 13 residues. Germline CDR1 and CDR2: SGHVS and FNYEAQ. The CDR3 spells CASSWDSNQPQHF. CDR3 sequence (DNA): TGTGCCAGCAGCTGGGATAGCAATCAGCCCCAGCATTTT.

V and J are TRBV7-9 and TRBJ2-1; D perhaps matches TRBD2 (6 bases). The V gene's germline CDR1 is SEHNR and CDR2 FQNEAQ (reference sequence). CDR3 size: 15 residues. V was clipped by 3 bases and J by 6 bases, with 15 bases between them. CDR3: CASSFRTGVINEQFF. The DNA of the CDR3 is TGTGCCAGCAGCTTCCGGACGGGGGTCATCAATGAGCAGTTCTTC.

The chain carries TRBV7-2 and TRBJ2-7; 7 bases fit TRBD1. In germline, CDR1 is SGHTA, CDR2 FQGNSA. V lost 5 bases, J lost 0 bases, and 4 bases stayed unmatched. The CDR3 has 14 amino acids. The CDR3 nucleotides are TGTGCCAGCAGCCCGGACAGGTTCTCCTACGAGCAGTACTTC. Translating gives CASSPDRFSYEQYF.

The chain combines TRBV20-1 with TRBJ2-7; TRBD2 agrees at 11 bases. V lost 5 bases and J lost 0; bases outside the gene matches: 6. CDR1 is DFQATT and CDR2 is SNEGSKA in the germline V gene (reference sequence). The CDR3 consists of 15 residues. CDR3 sequence (DNA): TGCAGTGCTCACCCTAGCGGGAGGCCCTCCTACGAGCAGTACTTC. Protein: CSAHPSGRPSYEQYF.

The chain employs TRBV15 and TRBJ2-5, with 7 bases fitting TRBD1. V shed 1 base and J 4 bases; nucleotides not matched to a gene: 6. In germline, CDR1 is LNHNV, CDR2 YYDKDF (reference sequence). The CDR3 runs 15 residues. CDR3 loop: CATSRAKTGRETQYF. Here the CDR3 DNA reads TGTGCCACCAGCAGAGCCAAGACAGGGCGAGAGACCCAGTACTTC.

The chain is built from TRBV11-1 and TRBJ2-7; TRBD1 matches at 8 bases. There are 16 residues in the CDR3. Germline CDR1 and CDR2: SGHAT and FQDESV (reference sequence). V lost 4 bases, J lost 2 bases, and 10 bases stayed unmatched. DNA for the CDR3: TGTGCCAGCAGCTCGGGGACAGGTTCCCTGACCTACGAGCAGTACTTC. Translation: CASSSGTGSLTYEQYF.

The chain joins TRBV7-2 to TRBJ2-3; D remains unclear. V lost 5 bases, J lost 5 bases, and 11 bases lay in between. CDR3 length: 13 residues. The germline gives CDR1 SGHTA, CDR2 FQGNSA. In DNA, the CDR3 is TGTGCCAGCAGCCCCCCTAATCAAGATACGCAGTATTTT. Translating gives CASSPPNQDTQYF.

This chain joins TRBV30 and TRBJ2-1; D uncertain. Trimming removed 0 bases from V and 3 bases from J, with 6 bases in between. The CDR3 runs 13 residues. Germline-derived CDR1 and CDR2 are GTSNPN and SVGIG (reference sequence). As DNA, the CDR3 is TGTGCCTGGAGTGTACGGAGCTACAATGAGCAGTTCTTC. Translating gives CAWSVRSYNEQFF. The whole variable domain, remainder taken from reference TRBV30 and TRBJ2-1, is SQTIHQWPATLVQPVGSPLSLECTVEGTSNPNLYWYRQAAGRGLQLLFYSVGIGQISSEVPQNLSASRPQDRQFILSSKKLLLSDSGFYLCAWSVRSYNEQFFGPGTRLTVL.

The rearrangement joins TRBV19 to TRBJ2-7; the match to TRBD1 covers 7 bases. The V segment lost 5 bases and the J segment 2 bases; nucleotides outside the gene matches: 6. Germline values: CDR1 LNHDA, CDR2 SQIVND (reference sequence). CDR3 length: 14 amino acids. CDR3 nucleotides: TGTGCCAGTAGTTGGGACAGCAACACCTACGAGCAGTACTTC. Translation: CASSWDSNTYEQYF.

The chain joins TRBV29-1 to TRBJ1-1; no reliable D call. This CDR3 region has 13 residues. Germline lookup yields CDR1 SQVTM and CDR2 ANQGSEA. The ends were cut back, 6 bases at V and 5 bases at J, with 16 bases in the middle. The CDR3 DNA is TGCAGCGTCTCCCGGGCCAGTCGGACTGAAGCTTTCTTT. Translated: CSVSRASRTEAFF.

This clonotype occurred once. The V and J genes are TRBV2 and TRBJ2-7, with D perhaps assigned TRBD1 or TRBD2 (5 bases each). The CDR3 is 15 amino acids. V lost 1 base to trimming and J lost 7 bases, with 17 bases between them. From germline, CDR1 is SNHLY and CDR2 FYNNEI. The CDR3 DNA is TGTGCCAGCAGTGAAGAAGCCCAATGGGGCGGGGAGCAGTACTTC. This encodes CASSEEAQWGGEQYF.

V usage is TRBV20-1 and J usage is TRBJ2-7; D may be TRBD1 or TRBD2 (5 bases each). Germline CDR1 is DFQATT and CDR2 is SNEGSKA (reference sequence). This CDR3 is built from 14 residues. V was trimmed by 3 bases and J by 2 bases, leaving 14 bases between them. This CDR3 reads CSASGANGAYEQYF. The CDR3 DNA reads TGCAGTGCTAGTGGGGCGAACGGGGCCTACGAGCAGTACTTC.

This clonotype occurred once. The chain joins TRBV15 to TRBJ2-3; the D gene is possibly TRBD1 (6 bases). Germline V CDR1 and CDR2: LNHNV, YYDKDF (reference sequence). This CDR3 has 14 residues. Trimming removed 1 base at V and 3 bases at J, with 8 bases between. The CDR3 protein is CATSRVRGTDTQYF. In DNA, the CDR3 is TGTGCCACCAGCAGAGTTAGGGGGACAGATACGCAGTATTTT.

V and J are TRBV5-1 and TRBJ2-5; D is ambiguous. The germline V and J ends were trimmed by 2 bases and 5 bases, with 10 bases remaining between them. The CDR3 is 13 amino acids. Germline CDR1 and CDR2: SGHRS and YFSETQ. The CDR3 bases are TGCGCCAGCAGCTTAAATGGCTGGGAGACCCAGTACTTC. This sequence encodes CASSLNGWETQYF.

This clonotype was observed a single time. DNA of the CDR3: TGTGCCAGCAGCCAAGACGCGTTGTCCTACAATGAGCAGTTCTTC. Its translation: CASSQDALSYNEQFF. The gene calls are TRBV4-2 and TRBJ2-1; D is ambiguous. Trimming took 0 bases from V and 1 from J, leaving 7 bases between them. The CDR3 consists of 15 residues. The V gene's germline CDR1 is LGHNA and CDR2 YNFKEQ.

The V gene is TRBV11-2, the J gene TRBJ1-1; 10 bases fit TRBD1. V gave up 2 bases and J gave up 6 bases; unmatched junction bases: 9. CDR1 and CDR2 from the germline V gene are SGHAT and FQNNGV. The CDR3 contains 16 residues. The CDR3 loop reads CASSLWGQGFRAEAFF. The CDR3 DNA sequence: TGTGCCAGCAGCTTATGGGGACAGGGGTTTAGGGCTGAAGCTTTCTTT.

The chain links TRBV29-1 to TRBJ1-2; maybe TRBD1 (5 bases). The germline V gene encodes CDR1 SQVTM and CDR2 ANQGSEA. The CDR3 is 15 residues long. With 1 base removed from V and 4 bases from J, the gap between germline ends came to 16 bases. CDR3 DNA sequence: TGCAGCGTTGAAGGGGAGGGGATTCACCGCTATGGCTACACCTTC. It is translated as CSVEGEGIHRYGYTF.

This rearrangement joins TRBV9 to TRBJ1-1; D is perhaps TRBD1 (6 bases). V shed 4 bases and J shed 1 base, with 11 bases lying between them. From germline, CDR1 is SGDLS and CDR2 YYNGEE. The CDR3 is 14 amino acids. CDR3 in amino acids: CASSKGQRNTEAFF. CDR3 nucleotides: TGTGCCAGCAGCAAAGGACAGAGGAACACTGAAGCTTTCTTT.

This chain joins TRBV6-2 or TRBV6-3 and TRBJ2-7, with 12 bases identical to TRBD2. The CDR3 runs to 16 residues. Unmatched junction bases numbered 5, after V lost 2 bases and J lost 3 bases. The germline V gene has CDR1 MNHEY and CDR2 SVGEGT. The CDR3: CASSYMRGLAGYEQYF. The CDR3 nucleotides read TGTGCCAGCAGTTACATGCGGGGACTAGCGGGCTACGAGCAGTACTTC.

This chain connects TRBV20-1 to TRBJ1-2, with no clear D. This CDR3 spans 13 amino acids. Trimming took off 6 bases at V and 8 bases at J, with 19 bases between the two ends. Germline values: CDR1 DFQATT, CDR2 SNEGSKA (reference sequence). CDR3 DNA: TGCAGTGCGGAGACCCGGGCCTTGGGAGGCTACACCTTC. Its translation is CSAETRALGGYTF.

The chain couples TRBV27 to TRBJ1-5, with D unresolved. The length of the CDR3 is 13 residues. Germline CDR1 and CDR2: MNHEY and SMNVEV (reference sequence). V was pared by 4 bases and J by 4 bases, with 8 bases between. This CDR3 is CASSWTVNQPQHF. The CDR3 DNA sequence: TGTGCCAGCAGTTGGACGGTTAATCAGCCCCAGCATTTT.

The V gene is TRBV14, the J gene TRBJ2-7; 10 bases map to TRBD1. This CDR3 contains 18 residues. The germline gives CDR1 SGHDN, CDR2 FVKESK. V shed 0 bases and J 6 bases; nucleotides not matched to a gene: 14. This CDR3 reads CASSQDGTGVRRAREQYF. CDR3 DNA: TGTGCCAGCAGCCAAGACGGGACAGGGGTTAGGAGGGCTCGCGAGCAGTACTTC.

The chain recombines TRBV30 with TRBJ2-7, with D perhaps TRBD2 (5 bases). Looked up from germline, CDR1 is GTSNPN and CDR2 is SVGIG (reference sequence). V lost 7 bases, J lost 2 bases, and 15 bases lay in between. The CDR3 contains 13 residues. Here the CDR3 DNA reads TGTGCCTACCTTCGGACGGGAACCTACGAGCAGTACTTC. Protein product: CAYLRTGTYEQYF. Full variable domain (remainder filled in from reference TRBV30 and TRBJ2-7): SQTIHQWPATLVQPVGSPLSLECTVEGTSNPNLYWYRQAAGRGLQLLFYSVGIGQISSEVPQNLSASRPQDRQFILSSKKLLLSDSGFYLCAYLRTGTYEQYFGPGTRLTVT.